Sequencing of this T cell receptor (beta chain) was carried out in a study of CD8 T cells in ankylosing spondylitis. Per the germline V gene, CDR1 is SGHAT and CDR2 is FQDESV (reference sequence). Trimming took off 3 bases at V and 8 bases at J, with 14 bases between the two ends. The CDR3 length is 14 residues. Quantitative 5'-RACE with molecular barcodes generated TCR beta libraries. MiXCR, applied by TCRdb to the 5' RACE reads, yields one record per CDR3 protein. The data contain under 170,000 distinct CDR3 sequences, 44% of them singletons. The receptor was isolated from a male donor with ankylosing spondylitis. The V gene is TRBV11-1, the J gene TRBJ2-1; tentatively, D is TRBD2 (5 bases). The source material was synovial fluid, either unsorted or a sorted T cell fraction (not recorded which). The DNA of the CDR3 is TGTGCCAGCAGCTTGGGTTTTGGAGGAGATGAGCAGTTCTTC. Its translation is CASSLGFGGDEQFF.